This T cell receptor beta chain came from a study of beta chain features in type 1 diabetes. The germline V gene has CDR1 ENHRY and CDR2 SYGVKD. V gave up 11 bases and J gave up 2 bases, with 15 bases separating them. The CDR3 loop spans 13 amino acids. Expressed TCRB transcripts were sequenced, since all the RNA that had been isolated was reverse transcribed. Generated by immunoSEQ multiplex PCR, the TCRdb table keeps only in-frame clones and is missing some. Of a few hundred thousand clones listed, 9.6% are singletons. There are a few counts of this clone. Its antigen is not identified. Study findings and constraints: VDJ junctions sequenced from type 1 diabetes patients showed fewer insertions and more deletions. TCRB CDR3s from Type 1 diabetes patients were moderately but significantly shorter in all four CD4+ subsets.

The V call is TRBV10-3, the J call TRBJ2-5; D may be TRBD2 (7 bases). The TCR was taken from a man aged 30 to 45 with type 1 diabetes. Sequenced: central memory CD4+ T cells from blood. The CDR3 bases are TGTGCCGCGGCGGGGGCTAATCAAGAGACCCAGTACTTC. Its translation: CAAAGANQETQYF.